This T cell receptor (beta chain) was identified in a study of blood T cell repertoires in COVID-19. Data came from immunoSEQ multiplex PCR; TCRdb stores just in-frame clones and leaves some out. Found here are about 320,000 clones, about 90% of them singletons; the top ten hold 5% to 6%. The clonotype originates from a young man who had recovered from COVID-19. Sequencing was performed on PBMCs or T cells enriched from blood (not recorded which).

The CDR3 DNA reads as TGTGCCAGCAGCATGCCAGGGGGCTGGGGAGATACGCAGTATTTT. Protein sequence: CASSMPGGWGDTQYF. The chain recombines TRBV11-3 with TRBJ2-3; TRBD1 aligns across 8 bases. The CDR3 consists of 15 residues. Germline CDR1 SGHNT, CDR2 YENEEA. J was trimmed by 5 bases and V by 5 bases; bases with no gene match: 9.